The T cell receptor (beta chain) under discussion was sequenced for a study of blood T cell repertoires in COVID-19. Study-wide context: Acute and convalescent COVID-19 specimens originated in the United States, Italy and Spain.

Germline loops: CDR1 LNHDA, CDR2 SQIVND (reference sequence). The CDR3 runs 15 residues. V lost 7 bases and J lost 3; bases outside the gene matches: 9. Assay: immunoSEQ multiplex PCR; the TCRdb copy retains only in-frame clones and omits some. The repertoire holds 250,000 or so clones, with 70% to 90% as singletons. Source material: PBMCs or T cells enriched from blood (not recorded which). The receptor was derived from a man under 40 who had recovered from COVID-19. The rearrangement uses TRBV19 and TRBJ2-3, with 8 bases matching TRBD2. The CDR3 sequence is CASTTSGGRTDTQYF. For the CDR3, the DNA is TGTGCCAGTACTACGAGCGGGGGTCGAACAGATACGCAGTATTTT.